This T cell receptor beta chain was identified in a study of CD8+ T cells in alopecia areata. Study as a whole: A 6-month period off drug followed tofacitinib, which lasted 6 to 18 months. Study outcomes and limitations: It was lesional scalp, especially alopecia totalis/universalis, that showed higher clonality than normal scalp. Many expanded lesional clones remained in scalp and blood on tofacitinib. Scalp clonality and expanded CD8+ clones among the top 100 fell significantly with tofacitinib.

RNA was isolated and reverse transcribed to cDNA, the sequencing template. Sequencing used immunoSEQ multiplex PCR; TCRdb keeps in-frame clones, though not all of them. Among roughly 200,000 clones listed, approximately 38% were seen once. Per germline, CDR1 SEHNR and CDR2 FQNEAQ (reference sequence). The CDR3 has 16 residues. J was trimmed by 6 bases and V by 5 bases; bases with no gene match: 11. Documented treatment: oral pan-JAK inhibitor, 5-10 mg twice daily. Comment on this clone: Its specificity is unknown.

The sequence came from a human donor with alopecia areata. The genes are TRBV7-9 and TRBJ2-3; TRBD2 aligns across 10 bases. The sequences come from CD4+ T cells sorted from blood, collected around week 34, from a patient treated with tofacitinib. The CDR3 here is CASSETSGGAKDTQYF. Written as DNA, the CDR3 is TGTGCCAGCAGCGAAACGAGCGGGGGGGCCAAGGATACGCAGTATTTT.